Presented here are 6 T cell receptor beta chains from one specimen sequenced in a study of T cell responses to AZD1222 COVID-19 vaccine. The repertoire was sequenced with immunoSEQ multiplex PCR; TCRdb's copy has only in-frame clones and lacks some. The sample consists of about 270,000 clones, about 94% of them appearing once. Source: peripheral blood, taken 28 days after the second AZD1222 dose. These receptors all stem from an adult who received the AZD1222 COVID-19 vaccine.

This chain links TRBV11-3 with TRBJ2-3, with D perhaps TRBD2 (5 bases). The CDR3 is made up of 13 amino acids. V was clipped by 5 bases and J by 6 bases, with 12 bases between them. The V gene's germline CDR1 is SGHNT and CDR2 YENEEA. The CDR3 is CASSPGSRDTQYF. DNA for the CDR3: TGTGCCAGCAGCCCGGGGAGCAGGGATACGCAGTATTTT.

V gene TRBV5-1 combines with J gene TRBJ2-7, with D tentatively TRBD1 (5 bases). CDR3 length equals 13 residues. Germline values: CDR1 SGHRS, CDR2 YFSETQ. V was shortened by 4 bases and J by 3 bases, with 11 bases between the two germline ends. The CDR3, as DNA: TGCGCCAGCAGCATCCAAGACAGCTACGAGCAGTACTTC. This codes for CASSIQDSYEQYF.

The chain has TRBV16 and TRBJ1-5, with 8 bases identical to TRBD1. The CDR3 length is 13 residues. Germline CDR1 KGHSY, CDR2 FQNENV. Trimming removed 7 bases from V and 6 bases from J; junction bases left unmatched: 5. The CDR3 DNA follows: TGTGCCAGCAATCAGGGGGCCGCTCAGCCCCAGCATTTT. As protein: CASNQGAAQPQHF.

V usage is TRBV10-3 and J usage is TRBJ1-5; D perhaps matches TRBD1 (6 bases). V was trimmed by 4 bases and J by 5 bases, leaving 9 bases between them. CDR1 and CDR2 (germline): ENHRY, SYGVKD. CDR3 length: 13 amino acids. CDR3 sequence reads: CAISGTADQPQHF. The CDR3 nucleotides are TGTGCCATCAGTGGGACAGCGGATCAGCCCCAGCATTTT.

V gene TRBV7-8 combines with J gene TRBJ2-7; 7 nucleotides align to TRBD1. V lost 1 base and J lost 6; bases outside the gene matches: 6. CDR1 is SGHVS, CDR2 FQNEAQ, per germline. The CDR3 has 14 amino acids. The CDR3 region has the DNA TGTGCCAGCAGCTTAGAGGGGGCGCGGGCCGAGCAGTACTTC. Its translation is CASSLEGARAEQYF.

In this sample, this clone turned up a few times. The rearrangement joins TRBV12-3 or TRBV12-4 to TRBJ1-1; no definite D call. The CDR3 totals 13 residues. Deletions cut 2 bases from V and 0 bases from J, with 4 bases between. The CDR3 coding sequence is TGTGCCAGCAGTTTACTAGTGAACACTGAAGCTTTCTTT. This encodes CASSLLVNTEAFF.